What follows is one TCR beta chain and its context. Treatment of any kind had been given to no patient before thyroid surgery. TCRdb reprocessed the PCR reads via MiXCR. This sample has fewer than 25,000 clones, with less than 30% found just once. The sample is drawn from a study of metastatic and nonmetastatic thyroid tumors. This CDR3 region has 12 residues. V lost 8 bases and J lost 6, with 13 bases in between. This rearrangement joins TRBV12-3 or TRBV12-4 to TRBJ1-1, with D maybe TRBD1 (5 bases). Sequencing used blood. This clonotype was obtained from a male donor with papillary thyroid cancer or a benign thyroid nodule (not recorded which). Some clones in this sample may be carry-over from other donors' samples. The CDR3 here is CASRRVTSEAFF. CDR3 sequence (DNA): TGTGCCAGCCGCAGGGTTACGTCTGAAGCTTTCTTT.